Each of the 21 T cell receptor beta chains below was sequenced from the same sample in a study of early T cells in non-severe SARS-CoV-2 infection. MiXCR, applied by TCRdb to the 5' RACE reads, yields one record per CDR3 protein. The table includes roughly 20,000 distinct CDR3 sequences, 3% to 4.5% detected once. Sequenced input: whole blood. These receptors all stem from an adult who was a healthcare worker with PCR-confirmed SARS-CoV-2 infection or an uninfected control (not recorded which).

This clonotype was counted ten times or more. The rearrangement joins TRBV20-1 to TRBJ1-5, with 7 positions matching TRBD1. Germline CDR1 DFQATT, CDR2 SNEGSKA (reference sequence). The CDR3 runs 13 residues. Losses at the gene ends were 6 bases for V and 5 bases for J; bases not matched to a gene: 7. CDR3: CSATGTVYQPQHF. CDR3 in DNA: TGCAGTGCCACCGGGACAGTCTATCAGCCCCAGCATTTT.

The table lists this clonotype with many counts. The chain uses TRBV28 and TRBJ1-4; D call uncertain. The CDR3 totals 11 residues. The V end lost 6 bases, the J end lost 14 bases, and 13 bases lay between the germline ends. Germline loops: CDR1 MDHEN, CDR2 SYDVKM. This CDR3 is CASSRRAGLFF. The CDR3 DNA follows: TGTGCCAGCAGCCGAAGGGCCGGTCTGTTTTTT.

This clonotype was recorded at least ten times. V is TRBV9 and J is TRBJ1-1; the D is unclear. Trimming stripped 0 bases from V and 4 bases from J, with 7 bases between. The CDR3 has 13 residues. The V gene's germline CDR1 is SGDLS and CDR2 YYNGEE. In DNA form, the CDR3 reads TGTGCCAGCAGCGTAGACGTGGTCACTGAAGCTTTCTTT. Protein: CASSVDVVTEAFF.

The rearrangement links TRBV11-2 to TRBJ2-7, with D hard to call. V was clipped by 4 bases and J by 3 bases, with 7 bases between them. The germline CDR1 and CDR2 sequences are SGHAT and FQNNGV. This CDR3 is 12 amino acids long. The CDR3 sequence is CASSSYNYEQYF. The CDR3 bases are TGTGCCAGCAGCTCCTACAACTACGAGCAGTACTTC.

The sample holds many counts of this clonotype. The chain links TRBV18 to TRBJ1-1, with D possibly matching TRBD1 (5 bases). The CDR3 is made up of 15 amino acids. Germline-derived CDR1 and CDR2 are KGHSH and LQKENI. V lost 0 bases to trimming and J lost 0 bases, with 8 bases between them. For the CDR3, the DNA is TGTGCCAGCTCACCACCGGGGGGAGTGAACACTGAAGCTTTCTTT. It specifies CASSPPGGVNTEAFF.

This clonotype was detected many times. The chain carries TRBV29-1 and TRBJ2-7, with a weak D call TRBD2 (7 bases). The CDR3 has 13 amino acids. Germline CDR1 is SQVTM and CDR2 is ANQGSEA. CDR3 in amino acids: CSGGDNYFGEQYF. DNA for the CDR3: TGCAGTGGGGGGGACAACTACTTTGGAGAGCAGTACTTC.

In its sample, this clonotype was seen many times. The chain links TRBV24-1 to TRBJ1-2; no firm D call. The CDR3 has 11 amino acids. Germline CDR1 KGHDR, CDR2 SFDVKD. The germline V and J ends were trimmed by 4 bases and 9 bases, with 8 bases remaining between them. The CDR3 is CATSDQTRYTF. As DNA, the CDR3 is TGTGCCACCAGTGACCAGACCCGCTACACCTTC.

This clonotype was observed a handful of times. The chain has TRBV6-5 and TRBJ2-7; D may be TRBD1 or TRBD2 (6 bases each). Germline values: CDR1 MNHEY, CDR2 SVGAGI. Trimming left V 2 bases short and J 7 bases short, with 15 bases between. This CDR3 region has 14 residues. CDR3: CASSYSQQGLEQYF. CDR3 coding DNA: TGTGCCAGCAGTTACAGCCAACAGGGACTTGAGCAGTACTTC.

This clonotype showed up many times. V is TRBV18 and J is TRBJ2-7; 8 bases fit TRBD2. V lost 4 bases to trimming and J lost 3 bases; unmatched junction nucleotides: 5. This CDR3 contains 14 residues. Germline V CDR1 and CDR2: KGHSH, LQKENI. The CDR3 reads CASSRAGGGYEQYF. The CDR3 DNA reads TGTGCCAGCTCACGCGCGGGGGGCGGCTACGAGCAGTACTTC.

This clonotype was found many times. This sequence joins TRBV4-3 and TRBJ2-1; D remains unclear. CDR1 LGHNA and CDR2 YSLEER come from the germline V gene. This CDR3 is built from 12 residues. V dropped 0 bases and J dropped 8 bases, with 5 bases sitting between them. The CDR3 bases are TGCGCCAGCAGCCAAGAGGGCTATGAGCAGTTCTTC. Its translation is CASSQEGYEQFF.

By share, this clonotype counts as medium-sized (0.01 to 0.1%). The V gene is TRBV29-1, the J gene TRBJ1-2; no clear D gene. The CDR3 consists of 16 residues. V gave up 5 bases and J gave up 7 bases, with 26 bases separating them. Germline V gene sequence: CDR1 SQVTM, CDR2 ANQGSEA. The CDR3 DNA follows: TGCAGCGTTCCCGATGCCAGTTCCATGCGGACGTTTGGCTACACCTTC. Translating gives CSVPDASSMRTFGYTF.

This clonotype was observed at least ten times. The chain combines TRBV29-1 with TRBJ1-1; TRBD1 might be the D (5 bases). V was trimmed by 5 bases and J by 5 bases, leaving 18 bases between them. The V gene's germline CDR1 is SQVTM and CDR2 ANQGSEA. This CDR3 comprises 14 residues. The CDR3 coding sequence is TGCAGCGTTCGCCCACAGGCCCGGAGAACTGAAGCTTTCTTT. It codes for CSVRPQARRTEAFF.

Ten or more counts support this clonotype. The chain recombines TRBV20-1 with TRBJ2-7; D not certain. The CDR3 runs 14 residues. Trimming took 0 bases from V and 3 from J, leaving 12 bases between them. The germline V gene has CDR1 DFQATT and CDR2 SNEGSKA (reference sequence). CDR3 sequence: CSARDYRPYYEQYF. CDR3 nucleotides: TGCAGTGCTAGAGATTATAGGCCTTACTACGAGCAGTACTTC.

This clonotype occurred many times. The V call is TRBV5-1, the J call TRBJ1-1; TRBD1 aligns across 11 bases. The V gene end was trimmed by 4 bases and the J gene end by 3 bases; junction bases not matched to a gene: 2. This CDR3 contains 14 residues. The germline V gene encodes CDR1 SGHRS and CDR2 YFSETQ. The CDR3 reads CASSMGQGDTEAFF. The CDR3 bases are TGCGCCAGCAGCATGGGACAGGGGGACACTGAAGCTTTCTTT.

There are many counts of this clonotype. This chain uses TRBV30 with TRBJ2-3; D is possibly TRBD2 (6 bases). The CDR3 runs 13 residues. Germline V gene lookup returns CDR1 GTSNPN and CDR2 SVGIG (reference sequence). The V and J ends lost 3 bases and 4 bases respectively, with 11 bases between them. In DNA, the CDR3 is TGTGCCTGGAGGGTAGCGGCCGCAGATACGCAGTATTTT. It encodes CAWRVAAADTQYF.

The table lists this clonotype with many counts. CDR3 nucleotide sequence: TGCGCCAGCAGCTGGACAGTCTCCTACGAGCAGTACTTC. Protein: CASSWTVSYEQYF. The chain links TRBV5-1 to TRBJ2-7, with a weak D call TRBD1 (6 bases). Trimming took 3 bases from V and 0 from J, leaving 7 bases between them. The CDR3 loop spans 13 amino acids. Germline CDR1 SGHRS, CDR2 YFSETQ.

CDR3 in amino acids: CSVGQATNEKLFF. CDR3 sequence (DNA): TGCAGCGTTGGACAGGCGACTAATGAAAAACTGTTTTTT. The chain has TRBV29-1 and TRBJ1-4; D perhaps matches TRBD1 (6 bases). The CDR3 loop spans 13 amino acids. Trimming shortened V by 4 bases and J by 2 bases, and 8 bases separated the two germline ends. CDR1 and CDR2 (germline): SQVTM, ANQGSEA.

This clonotype has a count of ten or more. The CDR3 nucleotides read TGCAGCGTTGAAGCACGGGGGGAATATTACAATGAGCAGTTCTTC. It encodes CSVEARGEYYNEQFF. V and J are TRBV29-1 and TRBJ2-1, with TRBD2 matching 7 bases. The germline V gene encodes CDR1 SQVTM and CDR2 ANQGSEA. The CDR3 extends over 15 amino acids. V lost 1 base, J lost 4 bases, and 7 bases stayed unmatched.

This clonotype was seen repeatedly, ten times or more. The genes are TRBV11-2 and TRBJ2-3; the match to TRBD2 covers 9 bases. The germline CDR1 and CDR2 sequences are SGHAT and FQNNGV. This CDR3 region has 15 residues. V lost 7 bases and J lost 3; bases outside the gene matches: 8. The CDR3 is CASTKTLAGTDTQYF. DNA of the CDR3: TGTGCCAGCACCAAGACCCTAGCGGGGACAGATACGCAGTATTTT.

This clonotype was seen many times. An end of the junction does not agree with germline; a read error may underlie this. J is TRBJ2-7 and V is TRBV19, with a possible D match to TRBD1 (9 bases). The CDR3 spans 13 residues. CDR1 LNHDA and CDR2 SQIVND come from the germline V gene (reference sequence). CDR3: CVSSGTGQYEQYF. The CDR3 nucleotides are TGTGTCAGTAGCGGGACAGGGCAATACGAGCAGTACTTC. Full variable domain (outside the CDR3, taken from reference TRBV19 and TRBJ2-7): DGGITQSPKYLFRKEGQNVTLSCEQNLNHDAMYWYRQDPGQGLRLIYYSQIVNDFQKGDIAEGYSVSREKKESFPLTVTSAQKNPTAFYLCVSSGTGQYEQYFGPGTRLTVT.

This clonotype was detected ten times or more. The V call is TRBV7-2, the J call TRBJ2-1; 8 bases are a match to TRBD2. The length of the CDR3 is 16 residues. From germline, CDR1 is SGHTA and CDR2 FQGNSA. With V trimmed by 1 base and J by 7 bases, 9 bases remained unmatched. The CDR3 region is CASSLVAGLGGNEQFF. The CDR3 DNA is TGTGCCAGCAGCTTAGTGGCGGGACTAGGGGGTAATGAGCAGTTCTTC.